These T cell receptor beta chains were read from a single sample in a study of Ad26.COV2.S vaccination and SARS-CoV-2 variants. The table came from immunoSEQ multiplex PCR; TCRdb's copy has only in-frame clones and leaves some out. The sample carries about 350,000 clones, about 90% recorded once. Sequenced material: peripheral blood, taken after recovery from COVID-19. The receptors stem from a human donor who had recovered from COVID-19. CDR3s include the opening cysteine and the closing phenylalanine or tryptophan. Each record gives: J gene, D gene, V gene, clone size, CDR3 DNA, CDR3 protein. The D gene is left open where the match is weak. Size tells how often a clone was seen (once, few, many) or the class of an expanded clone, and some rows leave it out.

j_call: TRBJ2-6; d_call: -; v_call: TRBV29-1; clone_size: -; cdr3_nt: TGCAGCGTCCTAGGGGGGGCTGGGGCCAACGTCCTGACTTTC; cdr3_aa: CSVLGGAGANVLTF
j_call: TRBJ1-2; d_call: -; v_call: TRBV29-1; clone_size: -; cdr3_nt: TGCAGCGTTGGCACCGGTCTGGACTATGGCTACACCTTC; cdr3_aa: CSVGTGLDYGYTF
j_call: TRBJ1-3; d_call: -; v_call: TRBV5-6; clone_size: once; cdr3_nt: TGTGCCAGCAGCTTGGAAAAAAGGCTCTCTGGAAACACCATATATTTT; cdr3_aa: CASSLEKRLSGNTIYF
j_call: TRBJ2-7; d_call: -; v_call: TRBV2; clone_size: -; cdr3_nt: TGTGCCAGCAGTCAGGACAGTCCGCTGAGCGAGCAGTACTTC; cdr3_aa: CASSQDSPLSEQYF
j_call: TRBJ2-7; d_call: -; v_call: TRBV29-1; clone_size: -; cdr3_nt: TGCAGCGTTGCGCGGGGCCACGAGCAGTACTTC; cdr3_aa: CSVARGHEQYF
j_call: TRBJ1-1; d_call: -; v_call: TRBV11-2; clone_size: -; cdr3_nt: TGTGCCAGCAGCTTAGGGAGGGTGGGGCTGAACACTGAAGCTTTCTTT; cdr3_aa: CASSLGRVGLNTEAFF
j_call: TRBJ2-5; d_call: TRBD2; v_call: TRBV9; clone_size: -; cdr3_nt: TGTGCCAGCAGCGTAGGACTAGCAACAGACCAAGAGACCCAGTACTTC; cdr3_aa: CASSVGLATDQETQYF
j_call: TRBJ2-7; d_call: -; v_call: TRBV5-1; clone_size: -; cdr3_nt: TGCGCCAGCAGCTTGTTTTATCCCCGGGACGGGCAGTACTTC; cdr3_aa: CASSLFYPRDGQYF
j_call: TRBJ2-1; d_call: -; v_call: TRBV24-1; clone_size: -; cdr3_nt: TGTGCCACCAGTGATAGGGGGGGGGCCTCCTACAATGAGCAGTTCTTC; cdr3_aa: CATSDRGGASYNEQFF
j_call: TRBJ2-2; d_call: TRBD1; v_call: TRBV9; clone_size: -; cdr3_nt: TGTGCCAGTACCCGGACAGGGGGTTCTGGGGAGCTGTTTTTT; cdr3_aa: CASTRTGGSGELFF
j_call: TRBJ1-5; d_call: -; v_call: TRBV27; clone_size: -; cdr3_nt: TGTGCCAGCAGTTTGACGGAGAATCAGCCCCAGCATTTT; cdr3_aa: CASSLTENQPQHF
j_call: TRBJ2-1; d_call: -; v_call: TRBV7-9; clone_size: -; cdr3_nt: TGTGCCAGCAGCTTCCGGGACATAAAGAGGAATGAGCAGTTCTTC; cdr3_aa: CASSFRDIKRNEQFF
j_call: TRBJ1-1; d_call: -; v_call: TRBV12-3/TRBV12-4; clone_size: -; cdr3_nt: TGTGCCAGCAGTTTTAATGGCTTCACTGAAGCTTTCTTT; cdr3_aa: CASSFNGFTEAFF
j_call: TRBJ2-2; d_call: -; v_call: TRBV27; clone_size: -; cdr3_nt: TGTGCCAGCAGTTTATTAGCCGGGGAGCTGTTTTTT; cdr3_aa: CASSLLAGELFF
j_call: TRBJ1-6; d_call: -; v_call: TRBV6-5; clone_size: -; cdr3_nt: TGTGCCAGCAGTTACAAAAGGAAAAATTCACCCCTCCACTTT; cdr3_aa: CASSYKRKNSPLHF
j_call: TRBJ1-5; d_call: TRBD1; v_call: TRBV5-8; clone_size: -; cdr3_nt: TGTGCCAGCAGACTCGACAGGGGCGCTAACAATCAGCCCCAGCATTTT; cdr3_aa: CASRLDRGANNQPQHF
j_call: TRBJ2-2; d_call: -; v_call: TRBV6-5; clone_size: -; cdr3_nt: TGTGCCAGCAGTCTAAAGGGGGGAGGGTCCGGGGAGCTGTTTTTT; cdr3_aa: CASSLKGGGSGELFF
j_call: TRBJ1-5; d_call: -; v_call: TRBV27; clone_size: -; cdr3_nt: TGTGCCAGCAGTTTAAAGGCCAATCAGCCCCAGCATTTT; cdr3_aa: CASSLKANQPQHF
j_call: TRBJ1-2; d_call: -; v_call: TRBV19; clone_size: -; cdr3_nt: TGTGCCAGTAGTTCGGACCTCTTCTCCGGCGACCTTGGCGGCTACACCTTC; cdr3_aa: CASSSDLFSGDLGGYTF
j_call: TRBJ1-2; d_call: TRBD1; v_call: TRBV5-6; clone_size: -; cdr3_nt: TGTGCCAGCAGTATGACAGGGTTTCGGGGCTACACCTTC; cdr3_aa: CASSMTGFRGYTF
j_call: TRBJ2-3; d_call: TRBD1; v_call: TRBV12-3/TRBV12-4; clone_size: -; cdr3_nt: TGTGCCAGCTGCACTGACAGGGGACATACGCAGTATTTT; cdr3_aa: CASCTDRGHTQYF
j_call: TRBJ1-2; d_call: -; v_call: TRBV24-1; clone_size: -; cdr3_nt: TGTGCCACCAGTCCCGGGAACTATGGCTACACCTTC; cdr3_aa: CATSPGNYGYTF
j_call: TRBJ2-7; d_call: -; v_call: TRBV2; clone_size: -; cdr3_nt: TGTGCCAGCAAAGAGGAAAGTAGCCTCTACGAGCAGTACTTC; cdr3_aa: CASKEESSLYEQYF
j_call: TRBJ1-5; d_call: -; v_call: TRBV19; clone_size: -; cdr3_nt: TGTGCCAGTAGTTCCGGACAGCGCAATCAGCCCCAGCATTTT; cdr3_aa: CASSSGQRNQPQHF
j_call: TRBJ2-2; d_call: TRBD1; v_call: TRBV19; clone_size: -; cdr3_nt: TGTGCCAGTAGTATGGACAGGCCGAACACCGGGGAGCTGTTTTTT; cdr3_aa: CASSMDRPNTGELFF
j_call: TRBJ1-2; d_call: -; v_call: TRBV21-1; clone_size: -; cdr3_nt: TGTGCCAGCCCCACGAGGGGGGACTATGGCTACACCTTC; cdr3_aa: CASPTRGDYGYTF
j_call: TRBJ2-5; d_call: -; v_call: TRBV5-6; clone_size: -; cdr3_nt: TGTGCCAGCAGCCCCGGAGGCGAGGGAGAGACCCAGTACTTC; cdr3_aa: CASSPGGEGETQYF
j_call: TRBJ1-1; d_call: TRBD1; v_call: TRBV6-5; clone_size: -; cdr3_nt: TGTGCCAGCAGTTACACAGGGGTAGGGAACACTGAAGCTTTCTTT; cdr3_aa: CASSYTGVGNTEAFF
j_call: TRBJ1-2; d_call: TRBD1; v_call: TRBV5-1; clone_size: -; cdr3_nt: TGCGCCAGCAGCGCGACAGGGGAAAGCTACACCTTC; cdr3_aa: CASSATGESYTF
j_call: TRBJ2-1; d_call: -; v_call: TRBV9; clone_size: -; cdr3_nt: TGTGCCAGCAGCGTAGTCCCGGACTACAATGAGCAGTTCTTC; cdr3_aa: CASSVVPDYNEQFF
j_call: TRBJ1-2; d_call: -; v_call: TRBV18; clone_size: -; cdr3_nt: TGTGCCAGCTCAGAGGGACTTGCGATCTCCCGGGGCTACACCTTC; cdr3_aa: CASSEGLAISRGYTF
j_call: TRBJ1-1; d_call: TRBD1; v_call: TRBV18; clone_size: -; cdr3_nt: TGTGCCAGCTCACCGTACGACAGGGCCTCTGAAGCTTTCTTT; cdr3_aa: CASSPYDRASEAFF
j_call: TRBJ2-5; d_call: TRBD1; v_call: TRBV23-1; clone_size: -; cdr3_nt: TGCGCCAGCAGTCAACCAGCCGAGGACAGGGGCAACCCAAGAGAGGCCCAGTACTTC; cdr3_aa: CASSQPAEDRGNPREAQYF
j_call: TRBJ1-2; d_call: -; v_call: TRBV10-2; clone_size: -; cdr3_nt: TGCGCCAGCGGTCAGGGTAACTATGGCTACACCTTC; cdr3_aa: CASGQGNYGYTF
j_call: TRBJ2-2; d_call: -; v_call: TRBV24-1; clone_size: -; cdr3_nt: TGTGCCACCAGTGATCCGGACAAGAACACCGGGGAGCTGTTTTTT; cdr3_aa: CATSDPDKNTGELFF
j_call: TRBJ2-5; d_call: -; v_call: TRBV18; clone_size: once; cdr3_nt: TGTGCCAGCTCACCGGAAGAGACCCAGTACTTC; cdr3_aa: CASSPEETQYF
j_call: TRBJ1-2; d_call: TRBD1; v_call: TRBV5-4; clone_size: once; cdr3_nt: TGTGCCAGCAGCTTGGAAGGGGGCCGGGGCTATGGCTACACCTTC; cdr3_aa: CASSLEGGRGYGYTF
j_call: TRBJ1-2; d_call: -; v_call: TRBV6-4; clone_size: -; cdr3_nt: TGTGCCAGCAGCTCGACGGGTAACTATGGCTACACCTTC; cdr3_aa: CASSSTGNYGYTF
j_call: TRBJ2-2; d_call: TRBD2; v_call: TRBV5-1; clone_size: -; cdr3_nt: TGCGCCAGCGGAGAGACTAGCCAAAACACCGGGGAGCTGTTTTTT; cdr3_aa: CASGETSQNTGELFF
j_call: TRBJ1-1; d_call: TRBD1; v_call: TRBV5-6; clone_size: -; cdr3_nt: TGTGCCAGCAGCTTGAGGAGGGGGCAAGCTTTCTTT; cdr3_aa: CASSLRRGQAFF
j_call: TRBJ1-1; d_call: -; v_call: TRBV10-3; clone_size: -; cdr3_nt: TGTGCCATCAGTGAAGGGTGGGGGGGGCAGGAGGACACTGAAGCTTTCTTT; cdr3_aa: CAISEGWGGQEDTEAFF
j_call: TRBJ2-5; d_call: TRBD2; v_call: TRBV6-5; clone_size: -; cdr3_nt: TGTGCCAGCAGTTACGGGCGGGGGGCACAAGAGACCCAGTACTTC; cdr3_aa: CASSYGRGAQETQYF
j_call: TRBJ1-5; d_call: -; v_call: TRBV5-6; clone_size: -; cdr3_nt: TGTGCCAGCAGCTTATCGGGACTCCTGGGGGAAAATCAGCCCCAGCATTTT; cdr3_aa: CASSLSGLLGENQPQHF
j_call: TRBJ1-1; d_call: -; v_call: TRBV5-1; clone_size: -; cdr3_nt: TGCGCCAGCAGCTTGGGCGGGGTTGGGGGAACTGAAGCTTTCTTT; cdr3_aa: CASSLGGVGGTEAFF
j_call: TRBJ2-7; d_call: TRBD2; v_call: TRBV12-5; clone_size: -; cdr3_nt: TGTGCTAGTGGTCGTGGACTAGTCTACGAGCAGTACTTC; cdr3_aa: CASGRGLVYEQYF
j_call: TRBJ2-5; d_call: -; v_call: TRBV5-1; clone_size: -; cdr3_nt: TGCGCCAGCACCCGCGGAGCAGGGACACAAGAGACCCAGTACTTC; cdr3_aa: CASTRGAGTQETQYF
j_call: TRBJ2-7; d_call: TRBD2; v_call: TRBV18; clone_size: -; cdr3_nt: TGTGCCAGCTCACCACCGGGGGGGGGCGAGCAGTACTTC; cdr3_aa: CASSPPGGGEQYF